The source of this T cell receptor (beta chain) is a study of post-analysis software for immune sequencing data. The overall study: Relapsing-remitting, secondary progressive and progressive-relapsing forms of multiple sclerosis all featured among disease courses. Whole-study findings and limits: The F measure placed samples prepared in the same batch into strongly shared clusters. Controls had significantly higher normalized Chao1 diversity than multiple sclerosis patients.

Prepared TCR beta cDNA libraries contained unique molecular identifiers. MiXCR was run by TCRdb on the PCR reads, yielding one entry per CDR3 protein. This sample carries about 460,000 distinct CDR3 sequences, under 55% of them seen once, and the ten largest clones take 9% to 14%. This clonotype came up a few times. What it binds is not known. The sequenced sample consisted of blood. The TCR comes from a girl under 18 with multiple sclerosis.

CDR3 DNA: TGTGCCAGCAGCCAAGTCGGCGAGCAGTACTTC. This sequence encodes CASSQVGEQYF. This chain uses TRBV3-1 with TRBJ2-7; D gene ambiguous. CDR1 LGHDT and CDR2 YNNKEL come from the germline V gene (reference sequence). V lost 1 base and J lost 6, with 4 bases in between. The CDR3 length is 11 residues.